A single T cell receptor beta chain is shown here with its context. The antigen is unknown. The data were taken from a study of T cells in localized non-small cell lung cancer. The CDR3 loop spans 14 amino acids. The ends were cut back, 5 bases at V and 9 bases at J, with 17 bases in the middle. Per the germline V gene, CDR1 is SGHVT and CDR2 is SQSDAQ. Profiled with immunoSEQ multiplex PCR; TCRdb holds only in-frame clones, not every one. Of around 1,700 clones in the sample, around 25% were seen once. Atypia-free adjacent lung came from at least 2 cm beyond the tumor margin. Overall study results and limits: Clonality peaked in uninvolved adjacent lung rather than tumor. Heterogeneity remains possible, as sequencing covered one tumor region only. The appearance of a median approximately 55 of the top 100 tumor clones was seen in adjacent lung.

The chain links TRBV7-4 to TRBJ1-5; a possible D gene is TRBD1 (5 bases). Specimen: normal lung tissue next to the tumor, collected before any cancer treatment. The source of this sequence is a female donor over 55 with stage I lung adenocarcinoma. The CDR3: CASSGRGDVAPQHF. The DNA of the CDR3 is TGTGCCAGCAGCGGGCGAGGGGACGTCGCGCCCCAGCATTTT.